A selection of T cell receptor beta chains follows, all from one sample in a study of blood T cells in healthy people across ages. Using its own MiXCR run on the 5' RACE reads, TCRdb lists one record per CDR3 protein. This sample has 540,000 or so distinct CDR3 sequences, with approximately 27% found just once. What was sequenced was blood. These receptors all stem from a woman between 65 and 79 years old in good health. Each CDR3 is given with its conserved first and last residue. Fields, in order: clone size, J gene, D gene, V gene, CDR3 protein, CDR3 DNA. D genes are given only for firm matches. Clone size is not always given. Where it is, it says once, few, many or a class for expanded clones.

abundance: many; j_gene: TRBJ2-7; d_gene: TRBD1; v_gene: TRBV12-3/TRBV12-4; CDR3aa: CASSSDRGSYEQYF; CDR3nt: TGTGCCAGCAGTTCGGACAGGGGTTCCTACGAGCAGTACTTC
abundance: NA; j_gene: TRBJ1-2; d_gene: TRBD1; v_gene: TRBV20-1; CDR3aa: CSAAGQGHYGYTF; CDR3nt: TGCAGTGCTGCCGGACAGGGCCACTATGGCTACACCTTC
abundance: NA; j_gene: TRBJ2-4; d_gene: TRBD1; v_gene: TRBV18; CDR3aa: CASSYRTGAKNIQYF; CDR3nt: TGTGCCAGCTCCTATCGGACAGGGGCAAAAAACATTCAGTACTTC
abundance: NA; j_gene: TRBJ2-7; d_gene: NA; v_gene: TRBV28; CDR3aa: CASSLSGPKTYEQYF; CDR3nt: TGTGCCAGCAGTCTTTCAGGACCGAAAACCTACGAGCAGTACTTC
abundance: NA; j_gene: TRBJ2-1; d_gene: TRBD2; v_gene: TRBV20-1; CDR3aa: CSARGLADFSYNEQFF; CDR3nt: TGCAGTGCGAGGGGACTAGCGGACTTCTCCTACAATGAGCAGTTCTTC
abundance: NA; j_gene: TRBJ1-2; d_gene: TRBD1; v_gene: TRBV25-1; CDR3aa: CASSEAGQGKYGYTF; CDR3nt: TGTGCCAGCAGTGAGGCGGGACAGGGGAAGTATGGCTACACCTTC
abundance: few; j_gene: TRBJ2-5; d_gene: TRBD1; v_gene: TRBV6-5; CDR3aa: CASSSRQGAWETQYF; CDR3nt: TGTGCCAGCAGTTCCAGACAGGGGGCCTGGGAGACCCAGTACTTC
abundance: NA; j_gene: TRBJ2-4; d_gene: NA; v_gene: TRBV4-2; CDR3aa: CASSQESGGIQYF; CDR3nt: TGTGCCAGCAGCCAGGAGAGCGGTGGCATTCAGTACTTC
abundance: NA; j_gene: TRBJ1-1; d_gene: NA; v_gene: TRBV5-6; CDR3aa: CASQGQLNTEAFF; CDR3nt: TGTGCCAGCCAAGGGCAGCTGAACACTGAAGCTTTCTTT
abundance: NA; j_gene: TRBJ2-7; d_gene: TRBD1; v_gene: TRBV12-3/TRBV12-4; CDR3aa: CASSLGRGRYEQYF; CDR3nt: TGTGCCAGCAGTTTGGGCAGGGGGCGATACGAGCAGTACTTC
abundance: few; j_gene: TRBJ1-4; d_gene: NA; v_gene: TRBV6-2/TRBV6-3; CDR3aa: CASSYEEHSGEKLFF; CDR3nt: TGTGCCAGCAGTTATGAGGAACACTCGGGTGAAAAACTGTTTTTT
abundance: few; j_gene: TRBJ1-2; d_gene: TRBD1; v_gene: TRBV7-9; CDR3aa: CASSPHEGASGYTF; CDR3nt: TGTGCCAGCAGTCCGCATGAGGGGGCCAGTGGCTACACCTTC
abundance: NA; j_gene: TRBJ1-2; d_gene: NA; v_gene: TRBV20-1; CDR3aa: CSARGRVYGYTF; CDR3nt: TGCAGTGCTAGAGGGAGAGTCTATGGCTACACCTTC
abundance: few; j_gene: TRBJ1-2; d_gene: TRBD1; v_gene: TRBV7-2; CDR3aa: CASSLVGTGDGYTF; CDR3nt: TGTGCCAGCAGCTTAGTGGGGACAGGGGATGGCTACACCTTC
abundance: few; j_gene: TRBJ2-7; d_gene: TRBD1; v_gene: TRBV6-6; CDR3aa: CASSPTGQSSYEQYF; CDR3nt: TGTGCCAGCAGTCCTACGGGACAGAGCTCCTACGAGCAGTACTTC
abundance: few; j_gene: TRBJ1-1; d_gene: NA; v_gene: TRBV10-3; CDR3aa: CAISQQENTEAFF; CDR3nt: TGTGCCATCAGTCAACAGGAGAACACTGAAGCTTTCTTT
abundance: few; j_gene: TRBJ1-2; d_gene: TRBD1; v_gene: TRBV5-1; CDR3aa: CASSLGQGTNYGYTF; CDR3nt: TGCGCCAGCAGCTTGGGACAGGGCACGAACTATGGCTACACCTTC
abundance: NA; j_gene: TRBJ2-1; d_gene: TRBD2; v_gene: TRBV7-2; CDR3aa: CASSVSGGLNNEQFF; CDR3nt: TGTGCCAGCAGCGTTAGCGGGGGACTTAACAATGAGCAGTTCTTC
abundance: few; j_gene: TRBJ1-4; d_gene: TRBD1; v_gene: TRBV7-2; CDR3aa: CASSLGDRENEKLFF; CDR3nt: TGTGCCAGCAGCTTAGGGGACAGGGAGAATGAAAAACTGTTTTTT
abundance: NA; j_gene: TRBJ2-1; d_gene: NA; v_gene: TRBV5-1; CDR3aa: CASSSQGELEQFF; CDR3nt: TGCGCCAGCAGCTCACAGGGAGAGCTTGAGCAGTTCTTC
abundance: NA; j_gene: TRBJ1-6; d_gene: NA; v_gene: TRBV7-2; CDR3aa: CASSLVGTGHNSPLHF; CDR3nt: TGTGCCAGCAGCTTAGTAGGTACCGGTCATAATTCACCCCTCCACTTT
abundance: once; j_gene: TRBJ1-2; d_gene: NA; v_gene: TRBV6-6; CDR3aa: CASQTVNYGYTF; CDR3nt: TGTGCCAGCCAGACAGTAAACTATGGCTACACCTTC
abundance: NA; j_gene: TRBJ1-2; d_gene: NA; v_gene: TRBV20-1; CDR3aa: CSASWQGSYGYTF; CDR3nt: TGCAGTGCTAGTTGGCAGGGAAGTTATGGCTACACCTTC
abundance: many; j_gene: TRBJ2-5; d_gene: TRBD1; v_gene: TRBV2; CDR3aa: CASRGTGRVKTQYF; CDR3nt: TGTGCCAGCAGGGGGACAGGGAGGGTGAAGACCCAGTACTTC
abundance: few; j_gene: TRBJ1-4; d_gene: NA; v_gene: TRBV6-6; CDR3aa: CASSYFRETWFF; CDR3nt: TGTGCCAGCAGTTACTTCAGGGAGACTTGGTTTTTT